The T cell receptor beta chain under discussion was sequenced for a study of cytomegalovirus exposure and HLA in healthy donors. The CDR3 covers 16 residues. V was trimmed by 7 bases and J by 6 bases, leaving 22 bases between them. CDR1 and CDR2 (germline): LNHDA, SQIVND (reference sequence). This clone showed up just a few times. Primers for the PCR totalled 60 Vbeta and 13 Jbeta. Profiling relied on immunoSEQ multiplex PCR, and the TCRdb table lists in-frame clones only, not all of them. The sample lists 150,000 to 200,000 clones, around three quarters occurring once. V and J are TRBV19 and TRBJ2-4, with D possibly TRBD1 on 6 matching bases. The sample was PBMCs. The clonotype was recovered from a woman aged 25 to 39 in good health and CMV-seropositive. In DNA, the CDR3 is TGTGCCAGTACCCCCCGAGGGGATAAGGACAGAAACATTCAGTACTTC. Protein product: CASTPRGDKDRNIQYF.